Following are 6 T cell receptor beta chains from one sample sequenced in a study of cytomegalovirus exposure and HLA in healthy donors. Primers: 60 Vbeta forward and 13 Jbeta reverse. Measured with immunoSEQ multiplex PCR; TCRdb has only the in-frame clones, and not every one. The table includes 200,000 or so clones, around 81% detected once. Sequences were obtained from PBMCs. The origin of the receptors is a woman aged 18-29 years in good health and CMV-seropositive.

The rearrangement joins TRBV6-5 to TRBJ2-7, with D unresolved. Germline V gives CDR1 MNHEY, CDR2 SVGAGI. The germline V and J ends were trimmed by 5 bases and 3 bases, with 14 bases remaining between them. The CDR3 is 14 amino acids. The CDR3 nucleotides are TGTGCCAGCAGTAATTCCAGGAATTACTACGAGCAGTACTTC. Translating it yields CASSNSRNYYEQYF.

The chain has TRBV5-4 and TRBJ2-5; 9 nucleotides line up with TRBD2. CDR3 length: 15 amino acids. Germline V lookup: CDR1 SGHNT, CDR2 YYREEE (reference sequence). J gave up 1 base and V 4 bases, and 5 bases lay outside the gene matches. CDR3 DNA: TGTGCCAGCAGCCCGCGGGGGGGTACCCAAGAGACCCAGTACTTC. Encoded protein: CASSPRGGTQETQYF.

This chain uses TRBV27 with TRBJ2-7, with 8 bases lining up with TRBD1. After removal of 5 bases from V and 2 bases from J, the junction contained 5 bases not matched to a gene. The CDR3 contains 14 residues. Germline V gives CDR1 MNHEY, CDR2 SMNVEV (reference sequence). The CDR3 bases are TGTGCCAGCAGTCTCAGGGGGCCGACCTACGAGCAGTACTTC. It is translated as CASSLRGPTYEQYF.

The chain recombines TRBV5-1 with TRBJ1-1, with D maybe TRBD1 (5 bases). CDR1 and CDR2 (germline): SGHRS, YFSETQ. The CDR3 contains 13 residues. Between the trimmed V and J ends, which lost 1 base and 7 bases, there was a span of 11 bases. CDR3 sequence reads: CASSLRGEGEAFF. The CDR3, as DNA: TGCGCCAGCAGCTTGCGGGGGGAGGGTGAAGCTTTCTTT.

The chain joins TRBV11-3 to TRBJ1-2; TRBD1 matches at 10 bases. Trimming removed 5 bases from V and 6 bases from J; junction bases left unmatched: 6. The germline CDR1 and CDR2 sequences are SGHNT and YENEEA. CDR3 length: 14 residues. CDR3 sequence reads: CASSEGQGRHGYTF. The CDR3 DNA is TGTGCCAGCAGCGAGGGACAGGGGAGACATGGCTACACCTTC.

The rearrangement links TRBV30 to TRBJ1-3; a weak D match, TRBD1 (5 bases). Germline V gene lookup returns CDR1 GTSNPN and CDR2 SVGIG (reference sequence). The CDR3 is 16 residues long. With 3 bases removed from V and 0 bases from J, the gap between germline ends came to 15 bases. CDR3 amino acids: CAWRKLTGNSGNTIYF. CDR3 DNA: TGTGCCTGGAGGAAATTAACAGGAAACTCTGGAAACACCATATATTTT.